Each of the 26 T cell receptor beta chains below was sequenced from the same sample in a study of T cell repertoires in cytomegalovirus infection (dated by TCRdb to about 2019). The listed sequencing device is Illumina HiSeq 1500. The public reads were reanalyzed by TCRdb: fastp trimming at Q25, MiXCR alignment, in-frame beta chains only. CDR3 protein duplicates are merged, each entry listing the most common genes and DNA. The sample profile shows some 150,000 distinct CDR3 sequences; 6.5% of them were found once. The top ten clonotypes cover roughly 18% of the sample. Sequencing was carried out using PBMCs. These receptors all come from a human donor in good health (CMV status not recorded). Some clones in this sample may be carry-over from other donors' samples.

In nucleotides, the CDR3 is TGTGCCAGCAGTTTGGGCAGAAACTATGGCTACACCTTC. Amino acid sequence: CASSLGRNYGYTF. This chain links TRBV12-3 or TRBV12-4 with TRBJ1-2; D is unresolved. The CDR3 is 13 amino acids. Trimming took off 3 bases at V and 2 bases at J, with 7 bases between the two ends.

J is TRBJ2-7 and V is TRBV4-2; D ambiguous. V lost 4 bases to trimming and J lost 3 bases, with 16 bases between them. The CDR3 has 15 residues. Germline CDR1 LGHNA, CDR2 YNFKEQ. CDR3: CASSPSESASYEQYF. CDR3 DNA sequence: TGTGCCAGCAGCCCATCCGAGTCAGCGAGCTACGAGCAGTACTTC.

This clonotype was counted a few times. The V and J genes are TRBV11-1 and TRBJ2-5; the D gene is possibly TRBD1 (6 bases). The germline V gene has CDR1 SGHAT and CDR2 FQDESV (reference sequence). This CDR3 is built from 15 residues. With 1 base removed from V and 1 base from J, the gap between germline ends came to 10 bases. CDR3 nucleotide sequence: TGTGCCAGCAGCTTAGAGGACAGACCCCAAGAGACCCAGTACTTC. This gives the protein CASSLEDRPQETQYF.

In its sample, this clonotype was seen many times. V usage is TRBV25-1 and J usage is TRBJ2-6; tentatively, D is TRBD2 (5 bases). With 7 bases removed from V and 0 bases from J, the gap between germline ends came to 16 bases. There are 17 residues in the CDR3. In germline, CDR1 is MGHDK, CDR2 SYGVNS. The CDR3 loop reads CASMRPGSPSGANVLTF. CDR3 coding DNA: TGTGCCAGCATGCGACCGGGATCCCCCTCTGGGGCCAACGTCCTGACTTTC.

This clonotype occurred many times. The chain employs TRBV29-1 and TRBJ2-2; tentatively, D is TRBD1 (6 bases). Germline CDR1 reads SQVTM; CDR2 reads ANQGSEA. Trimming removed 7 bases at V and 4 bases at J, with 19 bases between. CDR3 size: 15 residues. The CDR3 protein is CSAKVGTIGTGELFF. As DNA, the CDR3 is TGCAGCGCCAAGGTTGGGACAATAGGCACCGGGGAGCTGTTTTTT.

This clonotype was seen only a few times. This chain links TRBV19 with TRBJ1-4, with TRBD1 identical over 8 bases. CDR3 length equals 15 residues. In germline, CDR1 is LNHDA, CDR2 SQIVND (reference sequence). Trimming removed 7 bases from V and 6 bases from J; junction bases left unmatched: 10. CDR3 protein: CASTARTGSYEKLFF. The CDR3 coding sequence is TGTGCCAGTACCGCCCGGACAGGGAGTTATGAAAAACTGTTTTTT.

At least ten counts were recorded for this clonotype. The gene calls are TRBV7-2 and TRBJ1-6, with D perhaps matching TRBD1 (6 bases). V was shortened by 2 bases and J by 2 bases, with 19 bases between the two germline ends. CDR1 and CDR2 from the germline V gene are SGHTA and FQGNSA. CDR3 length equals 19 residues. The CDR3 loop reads CASSLTLQGRRTYNSPLHF. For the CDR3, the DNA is TGTGCCAGCAGCTTAACCCTACAGGGTCGGAGAACCTATAATTCACCCCTCCACTTT.

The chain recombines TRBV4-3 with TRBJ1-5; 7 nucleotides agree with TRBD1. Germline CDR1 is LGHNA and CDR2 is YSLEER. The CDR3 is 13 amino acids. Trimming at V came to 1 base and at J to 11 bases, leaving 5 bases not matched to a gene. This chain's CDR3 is CASSQGQGKAQHF. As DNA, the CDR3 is TGCGCCAGCAGCCAAGGACAGGGAAAGGCCCAGCATTTT.

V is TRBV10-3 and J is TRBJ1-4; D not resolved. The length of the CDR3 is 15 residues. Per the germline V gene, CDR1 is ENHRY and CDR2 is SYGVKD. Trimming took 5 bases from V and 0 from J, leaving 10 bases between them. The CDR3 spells CAISSQQATNEKLFF. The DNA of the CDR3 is TGTGCCATCAGTAGTCAGCAGGCAACTAATGAAAAACTGTTTTTT.

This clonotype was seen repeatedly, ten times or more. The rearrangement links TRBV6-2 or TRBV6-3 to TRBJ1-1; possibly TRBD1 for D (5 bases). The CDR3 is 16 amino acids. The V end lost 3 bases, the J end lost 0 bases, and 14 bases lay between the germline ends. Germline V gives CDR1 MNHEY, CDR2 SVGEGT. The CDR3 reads CASSYGGSLVNTEAFF. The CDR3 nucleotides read TGTGCCAGCAGTTATGGGGGGAGCCTGGTGAACACTGAAGCTTTCTTT.

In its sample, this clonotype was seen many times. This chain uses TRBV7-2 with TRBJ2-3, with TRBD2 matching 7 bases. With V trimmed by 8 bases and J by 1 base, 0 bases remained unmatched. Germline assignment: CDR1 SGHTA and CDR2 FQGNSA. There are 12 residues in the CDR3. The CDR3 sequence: CASGGGTDTQYF. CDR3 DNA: TGTGCCAGCGGGGGGGGCACAGATACGCAGTATTTT.

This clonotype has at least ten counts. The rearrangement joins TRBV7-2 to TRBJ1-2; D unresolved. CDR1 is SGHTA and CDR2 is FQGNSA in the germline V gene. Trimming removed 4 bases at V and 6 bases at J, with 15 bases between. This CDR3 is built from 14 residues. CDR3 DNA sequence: TGTGCCAGCAGCTCCGATGTATGGGAGGATGGCTACACCTTC. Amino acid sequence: CASSSDVWEDGYTF.

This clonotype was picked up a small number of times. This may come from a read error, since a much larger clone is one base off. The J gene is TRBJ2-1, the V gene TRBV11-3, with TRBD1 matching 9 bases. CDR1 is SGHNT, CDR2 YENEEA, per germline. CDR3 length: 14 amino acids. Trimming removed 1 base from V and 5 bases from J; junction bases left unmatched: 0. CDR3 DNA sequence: TGTGCCAGCAGCTTAGGGACAGGGGACAATGAGCAGTTCTTC. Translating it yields CASSLGTGDNEQFF.

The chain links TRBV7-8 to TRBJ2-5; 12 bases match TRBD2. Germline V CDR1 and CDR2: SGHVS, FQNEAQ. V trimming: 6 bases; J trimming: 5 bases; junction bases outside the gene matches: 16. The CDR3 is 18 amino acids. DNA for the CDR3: TGTGCCAGCAGTACTAGCGGGGGGAGGGAACTGGGGTCGGAGACCCAGTACTTC. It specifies CASSTSGGRELGSETQYF.

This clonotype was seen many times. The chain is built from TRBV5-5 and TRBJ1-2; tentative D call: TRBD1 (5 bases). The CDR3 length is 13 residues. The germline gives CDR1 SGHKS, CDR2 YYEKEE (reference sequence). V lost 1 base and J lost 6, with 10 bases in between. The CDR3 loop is CASSLSQGDGYTF. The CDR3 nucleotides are TGTGCCAGCAGCTTGTCCCAGGGCGATGGCTACACCTTC.

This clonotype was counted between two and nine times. In DNA, the CDR3 is TGTGCCAGTAGCCGGCAGTACTTC. Amino acids: CASSRQYF. J is TRBJ2-7 and V is TRBV19; no clear D. Germline CDR1 is LNHDA and CDR2 is SQIVND (reference sequence). V shed 6 bases and J shed 9 bases, with 3 bases lying between them. This CDR3 is 8 amino acids long. The complete variable domain, with remaining parts taken from reference TRBV19 and TRBJ2-7, reads DGGITQSPKYLFRKEGQNVTLSCEQNLNHDAMYWYRQDPGQGLRLIYYSQIVNDFQKGDIAEGYSVSREKKESFPLTVTSAQKNPTAFYLCASSRQYFGPGTRLTVT.

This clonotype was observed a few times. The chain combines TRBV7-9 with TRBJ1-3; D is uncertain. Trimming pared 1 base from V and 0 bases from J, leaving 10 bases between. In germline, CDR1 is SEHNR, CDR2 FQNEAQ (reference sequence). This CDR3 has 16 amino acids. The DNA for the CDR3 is TGTGCCAGCAGCTTAGTCGACCGGCGCTCTGGAAACACCATATATTTT. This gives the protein CASSLVDRRSGNTIYF.

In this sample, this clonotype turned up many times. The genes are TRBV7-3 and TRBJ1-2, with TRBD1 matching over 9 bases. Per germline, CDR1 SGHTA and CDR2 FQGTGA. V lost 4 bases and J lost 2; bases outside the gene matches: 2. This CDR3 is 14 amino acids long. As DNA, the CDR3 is TGTGCCAGCAGCTGGGACAGGGTAAACTATGGCTACACCTTC. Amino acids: CASSWDRVNYGYTF. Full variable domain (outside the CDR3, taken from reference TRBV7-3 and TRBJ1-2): GAGVSQTPSNKVTEKGKYVELRCDPISGHTALYWYRQSLGQGPEFLIYFQGTGAADDSGLPNDRFFAVRPEGSVSTLKIQRTERGDSAVYLCASSWDRVNYGYTFGSGTRLTVV.

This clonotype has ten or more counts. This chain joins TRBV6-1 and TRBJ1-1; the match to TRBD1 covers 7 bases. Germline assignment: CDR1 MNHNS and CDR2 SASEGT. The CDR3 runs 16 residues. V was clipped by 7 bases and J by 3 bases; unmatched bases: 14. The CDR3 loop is CASKTLRDSRYTEAFF. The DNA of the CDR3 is TGTGCCAGCAAGACATTAAGGGACAGTCGGTACACTGAAGCTTTCTTT.

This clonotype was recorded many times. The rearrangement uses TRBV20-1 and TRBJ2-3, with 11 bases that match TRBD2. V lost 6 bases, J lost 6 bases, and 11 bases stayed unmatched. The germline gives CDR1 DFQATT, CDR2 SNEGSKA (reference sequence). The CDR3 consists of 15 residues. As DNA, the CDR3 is TGCAGTGCCTCCCCACTAGCGGGGGTCACCGATACGCAGTATTTT. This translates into CSASPLAGVTDTQYF.

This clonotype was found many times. The CDR3 DNA follows: TGTGCCAGCAGCCAAACTCTAGCGGGATTCTACGAGCAGTACTTC. This sequence encodes CASSQTLAGFYEQYF. The chain combines TRBV4-2 with TRBJ2-7, with 9 bases that match TRBD2. Germline V gene lookup returns CDR1 LGHNA and CDR2 YNFKEQ. The CDR3 sequence is 15 residues long. Trimming removed 2 bases from V and 3 bases from J; junction bases left unmatched: 5.

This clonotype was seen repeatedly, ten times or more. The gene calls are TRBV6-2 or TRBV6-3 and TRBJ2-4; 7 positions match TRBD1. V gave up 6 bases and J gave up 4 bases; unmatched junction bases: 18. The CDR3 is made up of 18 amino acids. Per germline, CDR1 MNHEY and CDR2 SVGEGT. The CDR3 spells CASSSPDLRQGLKNIQYF. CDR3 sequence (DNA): TGTGCCAGCAGCTCCCCAGACTTGAGACAGGGCTTAAAAAACATTCAGTACTTC.

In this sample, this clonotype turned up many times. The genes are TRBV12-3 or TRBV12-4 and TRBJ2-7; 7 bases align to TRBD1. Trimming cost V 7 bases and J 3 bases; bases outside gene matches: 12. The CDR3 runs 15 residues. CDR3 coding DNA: TGTGCCAGCAACTTCGGAAGGGACAGAAACTACGAGCAGTACTTC. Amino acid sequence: CASNFGRDRNYEQYF.

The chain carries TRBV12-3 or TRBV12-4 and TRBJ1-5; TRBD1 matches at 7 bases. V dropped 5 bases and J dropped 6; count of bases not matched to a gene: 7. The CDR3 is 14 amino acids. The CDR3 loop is CASSPGGFRQPQHF. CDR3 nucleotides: TGTGCCAGCAGTCCAGGGGGTTTCCGTCAGCCCCAGCATTTT.

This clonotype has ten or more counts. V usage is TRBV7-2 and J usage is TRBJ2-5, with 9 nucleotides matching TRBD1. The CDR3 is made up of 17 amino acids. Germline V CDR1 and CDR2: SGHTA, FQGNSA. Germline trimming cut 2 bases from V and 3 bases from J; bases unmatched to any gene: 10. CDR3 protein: CASSLYVAGTGKETQYF. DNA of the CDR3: TGTGCCAGCAGCTTATATGTCGCGGGGACAGGGAAAGAGACCCAGTACTTC.

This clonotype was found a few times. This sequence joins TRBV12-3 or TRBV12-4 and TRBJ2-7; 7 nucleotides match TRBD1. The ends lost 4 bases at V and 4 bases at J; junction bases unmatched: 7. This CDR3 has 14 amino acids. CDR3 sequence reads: CASSWDRNMYEQYF. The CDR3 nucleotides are TGTGCCAGCAGTTGGGACAGAAACATGTACGAGCAGTACTTC.